This TCR beta chain was captured in a study of cytomegalovirus exposure and HLA in healthy donors. Findings of the study overall: Reports state that TCR beta sequences accurately predicted most subjects' HLA-A and HLA-B alleles. Later analysis identified a missense DCLRE1C variant that was linked to TCR beta V- and J-gene trimming.

This CDR3 has 14 residues. Germline lookup yields CDR1 MDHEN and CDR2 SYDVKM. The ends were cut back, 3 bases at V and 1 base at J, with 7 bases in the middle. As for this clone: Its antigen is not identified. The same CDR3 also results from other DNA sequences found in this sample.

Researchers ran the PCR with 60 Vbeta and 13 Jbeta primers. Using immunoSEQ multiplex PCR, the repertoire was profiled, and TCRdb retains in-frame clones only, with some absent. The profile shows tens of thousands of clones, nearly 80% of them singletons. The receptor's source is a middle-aged woman in good health and CMV-seronegative. The gene calls are TRBV28 and TRBJ1-3, with D possibly TRBD1 on 6 matching bases. What was sequenced was PBMCs. The CDR3 region has the DNA TGTGCCAGCAGTTTGAGGGGGTCTGGAAACACCATATATTTT. Its protein product is CASSLRGSGNTIYF.